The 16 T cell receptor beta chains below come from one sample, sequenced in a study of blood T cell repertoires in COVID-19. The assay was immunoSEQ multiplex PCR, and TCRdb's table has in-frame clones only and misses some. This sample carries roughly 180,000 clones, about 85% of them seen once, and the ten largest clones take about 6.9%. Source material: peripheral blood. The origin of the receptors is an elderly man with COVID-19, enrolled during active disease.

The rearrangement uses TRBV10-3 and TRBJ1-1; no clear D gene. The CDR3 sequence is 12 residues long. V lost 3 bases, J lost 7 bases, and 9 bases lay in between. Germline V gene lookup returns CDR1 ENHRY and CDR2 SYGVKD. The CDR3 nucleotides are TGTGCCATCAGTGAAGTTAGAGGTGAAGCTTTCTTT. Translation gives CAISEVRGEAFF.

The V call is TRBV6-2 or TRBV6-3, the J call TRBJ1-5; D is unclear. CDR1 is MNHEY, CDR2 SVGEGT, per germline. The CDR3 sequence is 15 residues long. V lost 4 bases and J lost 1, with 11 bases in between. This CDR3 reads CASSLSGHSNQPQHF. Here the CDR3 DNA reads TGTGCCAGCAGTTTGTCGGGTCACAGCAATCAGCCCCAGCATTTT.

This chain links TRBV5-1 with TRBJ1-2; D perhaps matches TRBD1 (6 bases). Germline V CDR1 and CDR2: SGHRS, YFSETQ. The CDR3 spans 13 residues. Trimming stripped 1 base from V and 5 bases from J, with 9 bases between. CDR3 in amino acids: CASSLNTGYGYTF. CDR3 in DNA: TGCGCCAGCAGCTTGAATACAGGGTATGGCTACACCTTC.

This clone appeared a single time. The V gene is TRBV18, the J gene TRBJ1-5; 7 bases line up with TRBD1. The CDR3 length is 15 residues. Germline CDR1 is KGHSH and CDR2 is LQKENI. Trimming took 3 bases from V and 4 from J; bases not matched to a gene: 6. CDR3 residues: CASSPQGDPNQPQHF. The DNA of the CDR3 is TGTGCCAGCTCACCGCAGGGGGACCCTAATCAGCCCCAGCATTTT.

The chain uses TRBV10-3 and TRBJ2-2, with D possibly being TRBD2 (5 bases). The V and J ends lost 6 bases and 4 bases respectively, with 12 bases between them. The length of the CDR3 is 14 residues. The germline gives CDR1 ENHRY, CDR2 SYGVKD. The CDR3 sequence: CAIRLSGSTGELFF. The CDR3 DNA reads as TGTGCCATCAGGTTAAGTGGGAGCACCGGGGAGCTGTTTTTT.

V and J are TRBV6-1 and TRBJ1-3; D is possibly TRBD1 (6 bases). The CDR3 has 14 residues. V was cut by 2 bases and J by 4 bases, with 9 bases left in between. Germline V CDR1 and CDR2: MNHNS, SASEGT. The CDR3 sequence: CASSEQGIGNTIYF. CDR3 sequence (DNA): TGTGCCAGCAGTGAACAGGGGATCGGAAACACCATATATTTT.

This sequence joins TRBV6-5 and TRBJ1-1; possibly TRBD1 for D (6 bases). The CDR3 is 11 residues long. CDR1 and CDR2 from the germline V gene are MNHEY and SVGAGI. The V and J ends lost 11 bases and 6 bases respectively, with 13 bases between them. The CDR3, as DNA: TGTGCCTCACAGGGTTTCGCTGAAGCTTTCTTT. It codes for CASQGFAEAFF.

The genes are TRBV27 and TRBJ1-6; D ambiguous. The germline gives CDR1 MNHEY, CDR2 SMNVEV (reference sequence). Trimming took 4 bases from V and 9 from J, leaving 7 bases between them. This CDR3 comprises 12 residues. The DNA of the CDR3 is TGTGCCAGCAGTTATCCGGGTTCACCCCTCCACTTT. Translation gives CASSYPGSPLHF.

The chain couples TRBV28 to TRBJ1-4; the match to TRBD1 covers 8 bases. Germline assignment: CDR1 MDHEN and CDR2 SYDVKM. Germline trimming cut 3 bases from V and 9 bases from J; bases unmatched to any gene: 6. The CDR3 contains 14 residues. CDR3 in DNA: TGTGCCAGCAGTTTGACAGGGGCACTTAAAAAACTGTTTTTT. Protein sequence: CASSLTGALKKLFF.

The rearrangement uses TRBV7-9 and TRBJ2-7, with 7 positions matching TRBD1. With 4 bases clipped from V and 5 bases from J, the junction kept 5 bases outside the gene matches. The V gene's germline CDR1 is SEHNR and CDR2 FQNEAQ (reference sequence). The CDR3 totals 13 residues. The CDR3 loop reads CASSSYRGNEQYF. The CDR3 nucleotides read TGTGCCAGCAGCTCTTACAGGGGAAACGAGCAGTACTTC.

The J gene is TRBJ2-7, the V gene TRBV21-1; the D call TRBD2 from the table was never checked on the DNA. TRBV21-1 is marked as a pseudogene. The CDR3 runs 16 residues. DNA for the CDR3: TGTGCCAGCAGCAAAGCTGAATGGGGGGGAAACTACGAGCAGTACTTC. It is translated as CASSKAEWGGNYEQYF.

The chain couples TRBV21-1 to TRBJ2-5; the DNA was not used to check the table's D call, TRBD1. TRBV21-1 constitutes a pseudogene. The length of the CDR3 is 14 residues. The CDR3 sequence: CASSPDRALETQYF. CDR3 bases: TGTGCCAGCAGCCCCGACAGGGCCTTGGAGACCCAGTACTTC.

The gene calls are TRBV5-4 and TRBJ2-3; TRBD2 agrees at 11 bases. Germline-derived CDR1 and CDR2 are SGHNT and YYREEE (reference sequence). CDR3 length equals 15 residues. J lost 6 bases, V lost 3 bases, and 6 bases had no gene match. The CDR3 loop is CASSSYSGGVDTQYF. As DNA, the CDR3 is TGTGCCAGCAGCTCTTATAGCGGGGGGGTGGATACGCAGTATTTT. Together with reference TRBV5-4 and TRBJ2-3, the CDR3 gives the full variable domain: ETGVTQSPTHLIKTRGQQVTLRCSSQSGHNTVSWYQQALGQGPQFIFQYYREEENGRGNFPPRFSGLQFPNYSSELNVNALELDDSALYLCASSSYSGGVDTQYFGPGTRLTVL.

CDR3 in DNA: TGCGCCAGCAGCTCGGGACAGGGGAATTCACCCCTCCACTTT. This sequence encodes CASSSGQGNSPLHF. The chain joins TRBV5-1 to TRBJ1-6, with TRBD1 identical over 10 bases. CDR3 length: 14 amino acids. Germline CDR1 and CDR2: SGHRS and YFSETQ. J lost 7 bases, V lost 3 bases, and 1 base had no gene match.

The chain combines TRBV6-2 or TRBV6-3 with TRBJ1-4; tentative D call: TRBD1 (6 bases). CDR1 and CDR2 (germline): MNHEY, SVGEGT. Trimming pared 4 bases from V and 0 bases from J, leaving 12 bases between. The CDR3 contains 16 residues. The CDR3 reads CASSFGTISTNEKLFF. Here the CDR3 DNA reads TGTGCCAGCAGTTTTGGGACAATTTCAACTAATGAAAAACTGTTTTTT.

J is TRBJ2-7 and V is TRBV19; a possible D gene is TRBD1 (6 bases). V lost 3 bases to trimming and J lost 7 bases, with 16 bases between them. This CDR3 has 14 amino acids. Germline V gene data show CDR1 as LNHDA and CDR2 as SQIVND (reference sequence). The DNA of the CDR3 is TGTGCCAGTAGTATGCTCTCGACAGGTGTAGAGCAGTACTTC. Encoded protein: CASSMLSTGVEQYF.